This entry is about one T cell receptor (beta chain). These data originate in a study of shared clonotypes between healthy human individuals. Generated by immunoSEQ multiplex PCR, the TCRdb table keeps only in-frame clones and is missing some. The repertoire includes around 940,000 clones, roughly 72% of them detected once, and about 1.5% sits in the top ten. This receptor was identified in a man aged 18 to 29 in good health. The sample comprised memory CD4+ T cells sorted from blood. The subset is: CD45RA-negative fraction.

CDR3 bases: TGCGCCAGCAGCTCACAGGGGGATAATTCACCCCTCCACTTT. Amino acids: CASSSQGDNSPLHF. The genes are TRBV5-1 and TRBJ1-6; 8 nucleotides line up with TRBD1. This CDR3 spans 14 amino acids. J was trimmed by 5 bases and V by 3 bases; bases with no gene match: 1. The germline V gene has CDR1 SGHRS and CDR2 YFSETQ.